A selection of T cell receptor beta chains follows, all from one sample in a study of blood T cell repertoires in COVID-19. Using immunoSEQ multiplex PCR, the repertoire was profiled, and TCRdb retains in-frame clones only, with some absent. Among some 190,000 clones, 82% were seen once, and the ten largest hold about 8%. The sequencing sample was made of peripheral blood. The receptor set was obtained from a woman aged 60-75 years with COVID-19, enrolled during active disease. Both conserved end residues are part of each CDR3. A D gene is named only where the DNA matches it firmly. A clone size is listed for some rows: how often the clone was seen (once, few, many), or a class if it is expanded.

D,V,size,J,CDR3,DNA
NA,TRBV7-3,NA,TRBJ2-5,CASSPQGRGQETQYF,TGTGCCAGCAGCCCGCAGGGCAGGGGCCAAGAGACCCAGTACTTC
TRBD2,TRBV9,NA,TRBJ2-1,CASSVGRLAGGDEQFF,TGTGCCAGCAGCGTAGGGCGACTAGCGGGAGGCGATGAGCAGTTCTTC
NA,TRBV19,NA,TRBJ1-1,CASSRADGTGGNTEAFF,TGTGCCAGTAGTAGGGCAGACGGAACCGGGGGGAACACTGAAGCTTTCTTT
TRBD1,TRBV2,few,TRBJ2-1,CASSVDRGRNEQFF,TGTGCCAGCAGTGTTGACAGGGGGCGAAATGAGCAGTTCTTC
TRBD2,TRBV4-1,NA,TRBJ2-3,CASSQVPWTSGRGTDTQYF,TGCGCCAGCAGCCAAGTCCCCTGGACTAGCGGGCGCGGAACAGATACGCAGTATTTT
NA,TRBV10-2,NA,TRBJ1-1,CASSELSVEAFF,TGCGCCAGCAGTGAGTTGTCAGTCGAAGCTTTCTTT
NA,TRBV3-1/TRBV3-2,NA,TRBJ1-2,CASSQGATVLRYGYTF,TGTGCCAGCAGCCAAGGAGCGACAGTCTTACGCTATGGCTACACCTTC
NA,TRBV19,NA,TRBJ1-2,CASTLGQYGYTF,TGTGCCAGTACCCTAGGACAGTATGGCTACACCTTC
TRBD2,TRBV4-2,few,TRBJ2-1,CASSQDPGGSYNEQFF,TGTGCCAGCAGCCAAGATCCGGGAGGGTCCTACAATGAGCAGTTCTTC
NA,TRBV4-1,NA,TRBJ1-2,CASSQKKLTAAYGYTF,TGCGCCAGCAGCCAGAAAAAGCTGACAGCCGCCTATGGCTACACCTTC
TRBD2,TRBV6-5,NA,TRBJ2-2,CASRREFGELFF,TGTGCCAGCAGGCGGGAGTTCGGGGAGCTGTTTTTT
TRBD2,TRBV5-6,NA,TRBJ2-3,CASSPRDYTDTQYF,TGTGCCAGCAGCCCGCGGGACTACACAGATACGCAGTATTTT
NA,TRBV9,NA,TRBJ2-3,CASSHDGWDTDTQYF,TGTGCCAGCAGCCATGATGGGTGGGACACCGATACGCAGTATTTT
NA,TRBV9,once,TRBJ2-1,CASSVTLAAYYNEQFF,TGTGCCAGCAGCGTGACTTTAGCGGCTTACTACAATGAGCAGTTCTTC
TRBD1,TRBV19,NA,TRBJ1-3,CASIPDRAGNTIYF,TGTGCCAGTATCCCAGACAGGGCCGGAAACACCATATATTTT
NA,TRBV6-1,NA,TRBJ1-3,CASSERRGYPRDTIYF,TGTGCCAGCAGTGAGAGGCGGGGATACCCGCGGGACACCATATATTTT
NA,TRBV5-6,NA,TRBJ1-2,CASSPGLRGRGYTF,TGTGCCAGCAGCCCGGGCCTAAGGGGGAGAGGCTACACCTTC
TRBD1,TRBV28,many,TRBJ1-2,CASSLGTGDERTF,TGTGCCAGCAGTTTAGGGACAGGCGACGAACGCACCTTC
NA,TRBV5-6,NA,TRBJ2-1,CATKGTGSASGKNNEQFF,TGTGCCACCAAGGGGACAGGCTCCGCTAGCGGGAAGAACAATGAGCAGTTCTTC
TRBD1,TRBV6-6,NA,TRBJ1-6,CASIVDRSSRVLHF,TGTGCCAGCATTGTGGACAGGTCCTCCCGGGTCCTCCACTTT
NA,TRBV5-8,NA,TRBJ1-6,CASSRNHMDSPLHF,TGTGCCAGCAGTCGTAATCACATGGATTCACCCCTCCACTTT
NA,TRBV3-1/TRBV3-2,NA,TRBJ1-4,CASSPGTPQLFF,TGTGCCAGCAGCCCTGGGACTCCCCAACTGTTTTTT
NA,TRBV6-5,few,TRBJ2-2,CASSYDPELAGELFF,TGTGCCAGCAGTTACGACCCGGAGTTAGCCGGGGAGCTGTTTTTT
NA,TRBV6-1,NA,TRBJ1-5,CASSDGGGSNQPQHF,TGTGCCAGCAGTGACGGGGGGGGGAGCAATCAGCCCCAGCATTTT
NA,TRBV3-1/TRBV3-2,NA,TRBJ1-1,CASKQGHEAFF,TGTGCCAGCAAGCAGGGCCATGAGGCTTTCTTT